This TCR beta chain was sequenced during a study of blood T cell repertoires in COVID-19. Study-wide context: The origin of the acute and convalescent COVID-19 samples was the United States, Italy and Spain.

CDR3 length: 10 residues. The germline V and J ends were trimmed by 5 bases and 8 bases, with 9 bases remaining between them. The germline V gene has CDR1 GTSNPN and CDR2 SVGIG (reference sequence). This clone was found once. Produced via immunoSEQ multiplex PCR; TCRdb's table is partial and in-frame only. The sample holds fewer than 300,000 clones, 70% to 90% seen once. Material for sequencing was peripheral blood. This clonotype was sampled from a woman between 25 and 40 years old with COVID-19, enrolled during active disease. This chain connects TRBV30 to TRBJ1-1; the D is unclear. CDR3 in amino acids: CAWAGSEAFF. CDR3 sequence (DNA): TGTGCCTGGGCCGGTTCGGAAGCTTTCTTT.